The clone carrying this T cell receptor (beta chain) came up many times. The antigen is unknown. This record comes from a study of blood T cells in healthy people across ages. For the study at large: Through template switching, about one barcoded beta molecule was captured per two T cells, as measured in model experiments. Overall study findings and caveats: Among T cells, TCR beta diversity per million cells dropped roughly linearly as age rose.

For the second PCR, which ran for roughly 6 to 11 cycles, a sample-barcoded 5' primer and a J-beta primer mix were used. TCRdb re-called the 5' RACE reads with MiXCR, one entry per CDR3 protein. This table holds about 780,000 distinct CDR3 sequences, around 45% found once. For every donor, a draw yielded around 10 milliliters of peripheral blood. In each sample, at least 6 million PBMCs were isolated. CDR3 size: 16 residues. Deletions cut 5 bases from V and 3 bases from J, with 17 bases between. Germline CDR1 MNHEY, CDR2 SMNVEV (reference sequence). Sequencing used blood. This sequence joins TRBV27 and TRBJ1-5, with D tentatively TRBD1 (5 bases). This TCR derives from a man at least 80 years old in good health. CDR3 sequence (DNA): TGTGCCAGCAGTCCTAGACAGTCCGGGAACAATCAGCCCCAGCATTTT. Translating it yields CASSPRQSGNNQPQHF.